These T cell receptor beta chains were read from a single sample in a study of identical twins. TCRdb reprocessed the 5' RACE reads with MiXCR, giving one entry per CDR3 protein. The sample consists of around 500,000 distinct CDR3 sequences, around 14% of them appearing once. The same sample was also studied in work on yellow fever vaccine responses in identical twins.

Sequencing was done on a sample of CD4+ T cells sorted from blood. These receptors were collected from a young woman in good health. Both conserved end residues are part of each CDR3. The D gene is left open where the match is weak. Clone size is not always given. Where it is, it says once, few, many or a class for expanded clones.

D	size	V	J	CDR3	DNA
TRBD2	NA	TRBV7-3	TRBJ2-4	CASSPGEGKNIQYF	TGTGCCAGCAGCCCCGGGGAGGGGAAAAACATTCAGTACTTC
TRBD2	few	TRBV28	TRBJ2-3	CASSFFLGLAGVGSTDTQYF	TGTGCCAGCAGTTTTTTTCTCGGACTAGCGGGAGTAGGGAGCACAGATACGCAGTATTTT
TRBD2	NA	TRBV27	TRBJ2-1	CASSLLRREGTQQFF	TGTGCCAGCAGTTTATTACGACGGGAGGGAACACAGCAGTTCTTC
NA	few	TRBV28	TRBJ2-7	CASSYRTEAYEQYF	TGTGCCAGCAGTTACCGGACTGAGGCCTACGAGCAGTACTTC
TRBD1	many	TRBV7-2	TRBJ2-7	CASSLEQGPYEQYF	TGTGCCAGCAGCTTGGAACAGGGGCCCTACGAGCAGTACTTC
TRBD2	few	TRBV20-1	TRBJ2-1	CSARPQRGGPAEQFF	TGCAGTGCTAGGCCCCAGCGGGGGGGCCCTGCTGAGCAGTTCTTC
NA	NA	TRBV9	TRBJ2-1	CASSPVLSRLNNEQFF	TGTGCCAGCAGCCCCGTGCTTTCACGCCTAAACAATGAGCAGTTCTTC
NA	many	TRBV12-3/TRBV12-4	TRBJ1-2	CASTPRLLTSGNYGYTF	TGTGCCAGCACCCCCCGGTTGCTGACGTCGGGGAACTATGGCTACACCTTC
NA	once	TRBV9	TRBJ2-5	CASSAQDRGTQYF	TGTGCCAGCAGCGCTCAAGACCGTGGGACCCAGTACTTC
TRBD2	NA	TRBV6-2/TRBV6-3	TRBJ2-7	CASSKGLAVSYEQYF	TGTGCCAGCAGTAAGGGACTAGCGGTCTCCTACGAGCAGTACTTC
NA	NA	TRBV4-3	TRBJ1-2	CASSGEDSYGYTF	TGCGCCAGCAGCGGGGAGGATTCCTATGGCTACACCTTC
NA	few	TRBV4-3	TRBJ2-1	CASSNRAYNEQFF	TGCGCCAGCAGCAACCGGGCCTACAATGAGCAGTTCTTC
TRBD2	NA	TRBV7-9	TRBJ2-7	CASSPSRTSLEQYF	TGTGCCAGCAGCCCGTCCAGGACTAGTCTCGAGCAGTACTTC
TRBD2	NA	TRBV20-1	TRBJ2-7	CSARVAGEHEQYF	TGCAGTGCTAGAGTAGCGGGAGAACACGAGCAGTACTTC
NA	NA	TRBV4-2	TRBJ2-5	CASSQASSSETQYF	TGTGCCAGCAGCCAAGCGTCTAGCTCGGAGACCCAGTACTTC
TRBD1	few	TRBV6-1	TRBJ2-2	CASSVKQGVGELFF	TGTGCCAGCAGTGTCAAACAGGGGGTCGGGGAGCTGTTTTTT
TRBD1	NA	TRBV5-1	TRBJ2-7	CASSSGTGDYEQYF	TGCGCCAGCAGCTCCGGGACAGGGGACTACGAGCAGTACTTC
NA	NA	TRBV7-9	TRBJ1-6	CASSFEKGNSPLHF	TGTGCCAGCAGCTTCGAAAAGGGCAATTCACCCCTCCACTTT
NA	NA	TRBV5-4	TRBJ1-4	CASSLDGRSNEKLFF	TGTGCCAGCAGCTTGGACGGCAGATCTAATGAAAAACTGTTTTTT
NA	many	TRBV3-1	TRBJ2-1	CASTQSSYNEQFF	TGTGCCAGTACACAGAGCTCCTACAATGAGCAGTTCTTC
NA	many	TRBV6-1	TRBJ2-7	CASRGRNYYEQYF	TGTGCCAGCAGGGGCAGGAACTACTACGAGCAGTACTTC
TRBD1	many	TRBV15	TRBJ1-2	CATSRPIGRGRDYGYTF	TGTGCCACCAGCAGACCCATCGGGAGGGGGCGAGACTATGGCTACACCTTC
NA	few	TRBV18	TRBJ2-1	CASSPGGQRHEQFF	TGTGCCAGCTCACCGGGGGGACAGAGGCATGAGCAGTTCTTC
NA	NA	TRBV7-3	TRBJ1-1	CASSLNPQVTEAFF	TGTGCCAGCAGCTTAAACCCTCAGGTCACTGAAGCTTTCTTT
NA	NA	TRBV5-4	TRBJ1-2	CASSLEREGGYTF	TGTGCCAGCAGCTTGGAAAGGGAAGGTGGCTACACCTTC
NA	few	TRBV12-3/TRBV12-4	TRBJ2-1	CASSPLGQSNYNEQFF	TGTGCCAGCAGCCCCCTCGGACAGTCTAACTACAATGAGCAGTTCTTC
NA	NA	TRBV10-3	TRBJ2-7	CAISEGTIQYF	TGTGCCATCAGTGAAGGTACTATTCAGTACTTC
NA	few	TRBV7-2	TRBJ2-7	CASSLIHRVRSTYEQYF	TGTGCCAGCAGCTTGATTCACAGGGTAAGGAGTACCTACGAGCAGTACTTC
NA	NA	TRBV24-1	TRBJ1-2	CATSEGIGYTF	TGTGCCACCAGTGAGGGAATAGGCTACACCTTC
TRBD1	NA	TRBV5-1	TRBJ1-1	CASSNGQAYTEAFF	TGCGCCAGCAGCAACGGACAGGCCTACACTGAAGCTTTCTTT
TRBD2	few	TRBV4-2	TRBJ2-3	CASSQRTSGGVQDTQYF	TGTGCCAGCAGCCAAAGGACTAGCGGGGGGGTTCAAGATACGCAGTATTTT
NA	NA	TRBV29-1	TRBJ1-2	CSVVWSNYGYTF	TGCAGCGTTGTGTGGTCTAACTATGGCTACACCTTC
NA	many	TRBV25-1	TRBJ2-7	CASSVDEQYF	TGTGCCAGCAGTGTAGACGAGCAGTACTTC
NA	few	TRBV2	TRBJ1-4	CASSDSGQLPTNEKLFF	TGTGCCAGCAGTGACAGTGGGCAGTTGCCTACTAATGAAAAACTGTTTTTT
TRBD1	NA	TRBV3-1	TRBJ2-7	CASSPRDRGRPQYF	TGTGCCAGCAGCCCCCGGGACAGGGGGCGTCCGCAGTACTTC
TRBD1	few	TRBV10-3	TRBJ2-2	CAGSPIRDRGAGELFF	TGTGCCGGATCCCCTATCCGGGACAGGGGAGCCGGGGAGCTGTTTTTT
NA	NA	TRBV12-3/TRBV12-4	TRBJ2-5	CASSKTKEETQYF	TGTGCCAGCAGCAAGACGAAGGAAGAGACCCAGTACTTC
NA	NA	TRBV20-1	TRBJ2-7	CSARDRAGDSYEQYF	TGCAGTGCTAGAGATAGGGCAGGGGACTCCTACGAGCAGTACTTC
NA	few	TRBV11-2	TRBJ2-5	CASSLGIGGETQYF	TGTGCCAGCAGCTTGGGGATCGGGGGAGAGACCCAGTACTTC
NA	few	TRBV3-1	TRBJ1-5	CASSQGKITGLQPQHF	TGTGCCAGCAGCCAAGGTAAAATCACAGGGCTCCAGCCCCAGCATTTT
NA	few	TRBV4-3	TRBJ2-2	CASSQESGLSGELFF	TGCGCCAGCAGCCAAGAATCAGGGTTGTCCGGGGAGCTGTTTTTT
NA	NA	TRBV28	TRBJ2-3	CASSVLSSGADTQYF	TGTGCCAGCAGTGTCCTTAGTTCAGGGGCAGATACGCAGTATTTT